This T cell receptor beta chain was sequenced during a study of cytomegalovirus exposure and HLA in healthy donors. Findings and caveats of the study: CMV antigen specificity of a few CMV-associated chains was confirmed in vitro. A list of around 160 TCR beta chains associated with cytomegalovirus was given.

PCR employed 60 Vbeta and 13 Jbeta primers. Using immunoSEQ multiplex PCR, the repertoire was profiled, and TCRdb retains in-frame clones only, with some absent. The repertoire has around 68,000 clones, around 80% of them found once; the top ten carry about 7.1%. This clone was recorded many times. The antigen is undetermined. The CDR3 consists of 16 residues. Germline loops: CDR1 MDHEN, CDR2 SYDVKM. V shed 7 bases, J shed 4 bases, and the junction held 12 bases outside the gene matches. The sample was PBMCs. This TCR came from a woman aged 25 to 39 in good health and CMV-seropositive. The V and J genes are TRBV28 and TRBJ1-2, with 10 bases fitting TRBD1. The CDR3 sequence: CASTGQGEVGSYGYTF. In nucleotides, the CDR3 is TGTGCCAGCACCGGACAGGGGGAAGTGGGTAGCTATGGCTACACCTTC.